This TCR beta chain was retrieved from a study of blood T cell repertoires in COVID-19. Study at large: Specimens from acute and convalescent COVID-19 originated in the United States, Italy and Spain. Sample material is recorded as cDNA or gDNA derived from T cells, B-cell-depleted T cells, or PBMCs.

The junction had 5 bases not matched to a gene; V was cut back by 6 bases and J by 2 bases. Germline V CDR1 and CDR2: KGHDR, SFDVKD. CDR3 size: 15 residues. Authors' data handling: Amplification of reference gene primers provided the estimated nucleated cell counts. Libraries were prepared by immunoSEQ multiplex PCR; TCRdb keeps only in-frame clonotypes and omits some of them. V and J calls and clone size come straight from that table; D and trimming were deduced from the DNA. The sample lists about 190,000 clones; approximately 85% were seen once. The chain carries TRBV24-1 and TRBJ2-7; TRBD2 agrees at 11 bases. The specimen was peripheral blood. The sequence came from a woman of 80 years or more with acute or convalescent COVID-19. The CDR3 bases are TGTGCCACCAGTAAGGTGGGACTAGCGGCCTACGAGCAGTACTTC. This translates into CATSKVGLAAYEQYF.